Sequencing of this TCR beta chain was carried out in a study of CXCR3-negative and CXCR3-positive naive CD8 T cells. As for the study in general: Total TRB output reached 130 million or so reads, about 1.5 +/- 0.3 million per library.

The authors made the TRB cDNA libraries by 5' RACE using UMI labels. TCRdb reprocessed the 5' RACE reads and reports one entry per CDR3 protein, with no DNA. The sample table includes around 8,000 distinct CDR3 sequences. This CDR3 has 16 amino acids. Germline V gene lookup returns CDR1 MGHRA and CDR2 YSYEKL. A CD45RO-CCR7+CD27+CD95- phenotype identified naive CD8+ T cells. The V and J genes are TRBV4-1 and TRBJ2-7; TCRdb reports TRBD2, a call that lacks DNA to check it against. The source of this sequence is a human donor in good health. Some clones in this sample may be carry-over from other donors' samples. The sample taken for sequencing was naive CXCR3- CD8+ T cells from blood. Subset here: CD45RO-CCR7+CD27+CD95- naive CD8+ T cells lacking CXCR3 (TNR3-). CDR3 amino acids: CASSQDRSGEGYEQYF.